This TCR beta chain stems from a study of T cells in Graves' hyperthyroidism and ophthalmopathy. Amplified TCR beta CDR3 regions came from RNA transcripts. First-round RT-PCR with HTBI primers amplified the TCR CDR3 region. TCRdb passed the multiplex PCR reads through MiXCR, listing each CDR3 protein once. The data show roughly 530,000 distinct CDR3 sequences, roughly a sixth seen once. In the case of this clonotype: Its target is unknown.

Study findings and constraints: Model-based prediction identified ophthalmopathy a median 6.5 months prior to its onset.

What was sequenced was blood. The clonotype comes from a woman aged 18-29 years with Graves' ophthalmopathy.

The CDR3, as DNA: TGTGCCAGCGCGACGGGATCGAACACCGGGGAGCTGTTTTTT. Translating it yields CASATGSNTGELFF. The V and J genes are TRBV28 and TRBJ2-2; maybe TRBD2 (5 bases). The CDR3 totals 14 residues. Trimming took off 8 bases at V and 0 bases at J, with 10 bases between the two ends. Per the germline V gene, CDR1 is MDHEN and CDR2 is SYDVKM.